What follows are 32 T cell receptor beta chains derived from one specimen sequenced in a study of control samples from healthy donors and cancer patients. Here immunoSEQ multiplex PCR was the method, and the copy in TCRdb shows in-frame clones only, minus some. The sample lists 95,000 to 150,000 clones, almost 95% occurring once. Specimen: PBMCs. All receptors come from a man of 80 years or more with head and neck cancer.

The V gene is TRBV20-1, the J gene TRBJ1-4; D might be TRBD1 (5 bases). Germline CDR1 reads DFQATT; CDR2 reads SNEGSKA (reference sequence). V lost 5 bases to trimming and J lost 13 bases, with 8 bases between them. The length of the CDR3 is 9 residues. The DNA of the CDR3 is TGCAGTGCTTTCGGGGGACTGTTTTTT. Translating it yields CSAFGGLFF.

This chain links TRBV6-4 with TRBJ1-6; 8 nucleotides align to TRBD1. Germline values: CDR1 MRHNA, CDR2 SNTAGT. With V trimmed by 2 bases and J by 7 bases, 7 bases remained unmatched. The CDR3 runs 16 residues. The CDR3 loop reads CASSDPVTGDNSPLHF. The CDR3 DNA follows: TGTGCCAGCAGTGACCCTGTGACAGGGGACAATTCACCCCTCCACTTT.

This rearrangement joins TRBV5-1 to TRBJ2-2, with 8 bases matching TRBD1. This CDR3 has 17 residues. V lost 4 bases, J lost 1 base, and 9 bases stayed unmatched. The germline V gene encodes CDR1 SGHRS and CDR2 YFSETQ. In nucleotides, the CDR3 is TGCGCCAGCAGCCTAACCCAGGGGGCGCAGAACACCGGGGAGCTGTTTTTT. The encoded protein is CASSLTQGAQNTGELFF.

The chain combines TRBV18 with TRBJ2-2; D is possibly TRBD1 (5 bases). This CDR3 region has 15 residues. In germline, CDR1 is KGHSH, CDR2 LQKENI. V was cut by 3 bases and J by 4 bases, with 12 bases left in between. CDR3 loop: CASSPAGLTTGELFF. Written as DNA, the CDR3 is TGTGCCAGCTCACCGGCAGGGTTGACCACCGGGGAGCTGTTTTTT.

J is TRBJ2-1 and V is TRBV6-1; D perhaps matches TRBD2 (6 bases). Germline V lookup: CDR1 MNHNS, CDR2 SASEGT. V gave up 1 base and J gave up 7 bases, with 20 bases separating them. This CDR3 spans 17 amino acids. CDR3 coding DNA: TGTGCCAGCAGTGAAGGTAGGGGACTCGAAGCCCTAAATGAGCAGTTCTTC. It specifies CASSEGRGLEALNEQFF.

The gene calls are TRBV4-3 and TRBJ1-1; tentatively, D is TRBD1 (6 bases). Trimming shortened V by 4 bases and J by 3 bases, and 18 bases separated the two germline ends. In germline, CDR1 is LGHNA, CDR2 YSLEER. The CDR3 sequence is 16 residues long. CDR3 in amino acids: CASSLDLQGGDTEAFF. The CDR3 DNA sequence: TGCGCCAGCAGCCTTGACCTACAGGGAGGGGACACTGAAGCTTTCTTT.

CDR3 in DNA: TGTGCCATCAGTGATGTAGGGGGCGGGATCCTGTTTTTT. It encodes CAISDVGGGILFF. The V gene is TRBV10-3, the J gene TRBJ1-4; 7 nucleotides agree with TRBD1. The CDR3 is 13 amino acids. With 3 bases clipped from V and 14 bases from J, the junction kept 9 bases outside the gene matches. Germline lookup yields CDR1 ENHRY and CDR2 SYGVKD.

The chain recombines TRBV19 with TRBJ2-7; a weak D match, TRBD2 (5 bases). CDR1 is LNHDA, CDR2 SQIVND, per germline (reference sequence). The CDR3 totals 13 residues. V was cut by 6 bases and J by 6 bases, with 15 bases left in between. CDR3 residues: CASRRAGEGEQYF. CDR3 bases: TGTGCCAGTAGGAGGGCAGGAGAAGGCGAGCAGTACTTC.

Here the CDR3 reads CARKEFRYQETQYF. CDR3 in DNA: TGTGCCAGAAAGGAGTTTCGGTACCAAGAGACCCAGTACTTC. This chain connects TRBV2 to TRBJ2-5, with no clear D. This CDR3 comprises 14 residues. The V gene's germline CDR1 is SNHLY and CDR2 FYNNEI. V lost 9 bases and J lost 0, with 14 bases in between. Complete variable domain (other parts from reference TRBV2 and TRBJ2-5): EPEVTQTPSHQVTQMGQEVILRCVPISNHLYFYWYRQILGQKVEFLVSFYNNEISEKSEIFDDQFSVERPDGSNFTLKIRSTKLEDSAMYFCARKEFRYQETQYFGPGTRLLVL.

This CDR3 reads CASTLTLAGNEQFF. The CDR3, as DNA: TGCGCCAGCACTCTTACTCTAGCGGGCAATGAGCAGTTCTTC. This chain joins TRBV4-1 and TRBJ2-1, with TRBD2 matching 8 bases. The CDR3 sequence is 14 residues long. The germline V gene has CDR1 MGHRA and CDR2 YSYEKL. After removal of 7 bases from V and 6 bases from J, the junction contained 8 bases not matched to a gene.

The rearrangement joins TRBV21-1 to TRBJ2-1. TRBV21-1 is deemed a pseudogene. The CDR3 has 16 residues. The DNA of the CDR3 is TGTGCCAGCAGCAAAGGGGACCCGGGCTCCTACAATGAGCAGTTCTTC. Its protein is CASSKGDPGSYNEQFF.

The rearrangement uses TRBV6-5 and TRBJ1-2, with 7 bases that match TRBD1. CDR1 and CDR2 (germline): MNHEY, SVGAGI. The CDR3 is 15 amino acids. V lost 4 bases, J lost 5 bases, and 10 bases stayed unmatched. The CDR3 DNA follows: TGTGCCAGCAGTTCATCGGACAGGCCGTTATATGGCTACACCTTC. Its translation is CASSSSDRPLYGYTF.

The rearrangement uses TRBV6-5 and TRBJ1-1, with 9 bases identical to TRBD1. The CDR3 totals 14 residues. Germline V gene data show CDR1 as MNHEY and CDR2 as SVGAGI. The ends lost 4 bases at V and 10 bases at J; junction bases unmatched: 10. Here the CDR3 DNA reads TGTGCCAGCAGTTGGGGACAGGGACAAGGGGGAGCTTTCTTT. It translates to CASSWGQGQGGAFF.

The rearrangement joins TRBV9 to TRBJ2-1; TRBD2 aligns across 8 bases. This CDR3 has 15 residues. Germline V gives CDR1 SGDLS, CDR2 YYNGEE. The trim removed 3 bases at V and 0 bases at J, leaving 2 bases unmatched. DNA of the CDR3: TGTGCCAGCAGCGCAGCGGGAGCCTCCTACAATGAGCAGTTCTTC. Translated, it gives CASSAAGASYNEQFF.

The CDR3 sequence is CASISSSYNSPLHF. CDR3 bases: TGTGCCAGCATTTCGAGCTCCTATAATTCACCCCTCCACTTT. The chain has TRBV27 and TRBJ1-6; D remains ambiguous. Trimming cost V 7 bases and J 0 bases, with 7 bases left between them. Germline V lookup: CDR1 MNHEY, CDR2 SMNVEV (reference sequence). The CDR3 contains 14 residues.

The chain couples TRBV7-2 to TRBJ2-5, with 9 positions matching TRBD2. The CDR3 covers 14 residues. The V gene end was trimmed by 3 bases and the J gene end by 5 bases; junction bases not matched to a gene: 4. Germline CDR1 and CDR2: SGHTA and FQGNSA. The CDR3 loop is CASSFAGGRETQYF. CDR3 DNA sequence: TGTGCCAGCAGCTTCGCGGGAGGGCGGGAGACCCAGTACTTC.

Only one count was recorded for this clone. V and J are TRBV11-2 and TRBJ1-1, with 7 bases aligning to TRBD1. CDR3 length equals 18 residues. Germline V gene data show CDR1 as SGHAT and CDR2 as FQNNGV. The ends lost 3 bases at V and 1 base at J; junction bases unmatched: 14. For the CDR3, the DNA is TGTGCCAGCAGCTTTCGGACAGGCCATCTCTTGGGGAACACTGAAGCTTTCTTT. Its translation is CASSFRTGHLLGNTEAFF.

V usage is TRBV30 and J usage is TRBJ2-3; D is perhaps TRBD1 (6 bases). This CDR3 has 13 residues. Germline V lookup: CDR1 GTSNPN, CDR2 SVGIG (reference sequence). Trimming stripped 5 bases from V and 3 bases from J, with 12 bases between. CDR3: CAWEPQGTDTQYF. In DNA, the CDR3 is TGTGCCTGGGAACCCCAGGGGACAGATACGCAGTATTTT.

V usage is TRBV28 and J usage is TRBJ2-1; perhaps TRBD2 as D (6 bases). Per germline, CDR1 MDHEN and CDR2 SYDVKM. The germline V and J ends were trimmed by 6 bases and 5 bases, with 14 bases remaining between them. The CDR3 spans 14 residues. CDR3 residues: CASSPAGLHNEQFF. In nucleotides, the CDR3 is TGTGCCAGCAGCCCGGCGGGACTCCACAATGAGCAGTTCTTC.

The chain recombines TRBV12-3 or TRBV12-4 with TRBJ1-5; the D is unclear. CDR3 size: 13 residues. Trimming took off 6 bases at V and 7 bases at J, with 13 bases between the two ends. The CDR3 protein is CASSGTGRQPQHF. DNA of the CDR3: TGTGCCAGCAGCGGCACCGGACGCCAGCCCCAGCATTTT.

The CDR3 DNA sequence: TGTGCCAGCAGCCCAAAAACTAGCGGGGCTTACGAGCAGTACTTC. The encoded protein is CASSPKTSGAYEQYF. The chain joins TRBV7-9 to TRBJ2-7, with 10 bases matching TRBD2. V lost 5 bases and J lost 4; bases outside the gene matches: 8. This CDR3 is built from 15 residues. The germline V gene has CDR1 SEHNR and CDR2 FQNEAQ (reference sequence).

The chain is built from TRBV30 and TRBJ2-1; perhaps TRBD2 as D (5 bases). The V and J ends lost 1 base and 0 bases respectively, with 13 bases between them. CDR3 length: 16 residues. CDR1 and CDR2 from the germline V gene are GTSNPN and SVGIG (reference sequence). The CDR3 loop reads CAWSGGALGSYNEQFF. The CDR3 bases are TGTGCCTGGAGTGGGGGAGCCCTGGGCTCCTACAATGAGCAGTTCTTC.

This CDR3 reads CASSWGLAGGPTDTQYF. CDR3 sequence (DNA): TGTGCCAGCAGCTGGGGACTAGCGGGAGGGCCCACAGATACGCAGTATTTT. V and J are TRBV7-8 and TRBJ2-3, with 16 bases lining up with TRBD2. Per germline, CDR1 SGHVS and CDR2 FQNEAQ. Trimming cost V 4 bases and J 2 bases; bases outside gene matches: 3. The CDR3 sequence is 17 residues long.

The chain uses TRBV6-5 and TRBJ1-4; D is ambiguous. CDR1 and CDR2 (germline): MNHEY, SVGAGI. The CDR3 consists of 13 residues. V was cut by 6 bases and J by 6 bases, with 11 bases left in between. CDR3 loop: CASSRVVDEKLFF. CDR3 DNA: TGTGCCAGCAGCAGAGTTGTGGATGAAAAACTGTTTTTT.

The chain recombines TRBV5-1 with TRBJ1-1; possible D gene TRBD1, 5 bases. Trimming pared 3 bases from V and 3 bases from J, leaving 12 bases between. This CDR3 contains 14 residues. CDR1 and CDR2 from the germline V gene are SGHRS and YFSETQ. The CDR3 DNA sequence: TGCGCCAGCAGCTCATCTACGGGGGACACTGAAGCTTTCTTT. It encodes CASSSSTGDTEAFF.

The chain is built from TRBV5-4 and TRBJ2-1; 9 nucleotides line up with TRBD2. The CDR3 is 16 amino acids. V trimming: 4 bases; J trimming: 0 bases; junction bases outside the gene matches: 5. Germline-derived CDR1 and CDR2 are SGHNT and YYREEE (reference sequence). The CDR3 sequence: CASSQVAGVSYNEQFF. DNA for the CDR3: TGTGCCAGCAGCCAAGTAGCGGGGGTCTCCTACAATGAGCAGTTCTTC.

J is TRBJ2-3 and V is TRBV10-3; no reliable D call. The CDR3 is 15 residues long. Germline CDR1 reads ENHRY; CDR2 reads SYGVKD. V shed 0 bases and J shed 3 bases, with 10 bases lying between them. The CDR3 DNA follows: TGTGCCATCAGTGAGTCGAAGCGCAGTACAGATACGCAGTATTTT. Translation: CAISESKRSTDTQYF.

J is TRBJ2-3 and V is TRBV7-6; D is perhaps TRBD1 (6 bases). The CDR3 is 15 residues long. Germline CDR1 SGHVS, CDR2 FNYEAQ. Between the trimmed V and J ends, which lost 5 bases and 6 bases, there was a span of 18 bases. Here the CDR3 reads CASSPGHGGPDTQYF. The CDR3 DNA is TGTGCCAGCAGCCCGGGACACGGAGGACCGGATACGCAGTATTTT.

The CDR3 is CAIRVGETQYF. In nucleotides, the CDR3 is TGTGCCATCAGAGTAGGTGAGACCCAGTACTTC. The chain uses TRBV10-3 and TRBJ2-5, with no clear D. The germline V gene has CDR1 ENHRY and CDR2 SYGVKD. Trimming removed 6 bases from V and 5 bases from J, with 7 bases in between. The CDR3 has 11 residues.

This chain links TRBV5-4 with TRBJ2-7, with D possibly being TRBD1 or TRBD2 (5 bases each). CDR1 SGHNT and CDR2 YYREEE come from the germline V gene (reference sequence). The CDR3 is made up of 15 amino acids. The germline V and J ends were trimmed by 0 bases and 0 bases, with 10 bases remaining between them. The CDR3 DNA sequence: TGTGCCAGCAGCTTGGTCAAGGGGACCTCCTACGAGCAGTACTTC. It is translated as CASSLVKGTSYEQYF.

This sequence joins TRBV6-5 and TRBJ1-1; D is perhaps TRBD1 (6 bases). Between the trimmed V and J ends, which lost 7 bases and 5 bases, there was a span of 11 bases. CDR3 length: 12 amino acids. The germline V gene encodes CDR1 MNHEY and CDR2 SVGAGI. This CDR3 is CASMRGTTEAFF. The CDR3 DNA reads as TGTGCCAGCATGAGGGGGACAACTGAAGCTTTCTTT.

The chain employs TRBV5-8 and TRBJ2-3; no definite D call. The germline gives CDR1 SGHTS, CDR2 YDEGEE. This CDR3 has 16 residues. V lost 4 bases and J 0 bases, leaving 15 bases between the germline ends. CDR3 nucleotide sequence: TGTGCCAGCAGCCTCGGGCAGGACCCTAGCACAGATACGCAGTATTTT. This encodes CASSLGQDPSTDTQYF.